This T cell receptor beta chain was sequenced during a study of T-cell reconstitution after alpha-beta-depleted transplantation in children. General study results and limits: It was newly produced T cells that mostly accounted for T-cell counts and diversity one year after transplant. It was surviving recipient T cells and thymic progenitors that gave some patients high TCRbeta diversity at day 60. By about two months after transplant, alpha-beta T cells reportedly arose from several hundred graft clones that had expanded.

With respect to this clonotype: Its antigen is not known.

TCRbeta library construction was performed incorporating unique molecular identifiers. MiXCR, run by TCRdb on the PCR reads, gives a single entry per CDR3 protein. Of 480,000 or so distinct CDR3 sequences in the sample, about 11% were seen once. Germline lookup yields CDR1 LNHDA and CDR2 SQIVND (reference sequence). The CDR3 has 15 amino acids. The V end lost 9 bases, the J end lost 0 bases, and 12 bases lay between the germline ends. The receptor comes from a child aged 2 to 10 with inherited bone marrow failure, due to receive a stem cell transplant. Sequenced material: PBMCs, taken before TCRalphabeta/CD19-depleted stem cell transplant. The chain is built from TRBV19 and TRBJ1-6; tentative D call: TRBD1 (6 bases). The CDR3 sequence is CASADSLSYNSPLHF. Written as DNA, the CDR3 is TGTGCCAGCGCGGACAGCCTCTCCTATAATTCACCCCTCCACTTT.